Here is one T cell receptor (beta chain) with its context. This sample is part of a study of identical twins. TCRdb fed the 5' RACE reads into MiXCR, producing one record per CDR3 protein. The sample yields approximately 500,000 distinct CDR3 sequences, more than 20% seen once. The germline CDR1 and CDR2 sequences are DFQATT and SNEGSKA (reference sequence). V gave up 3 bases and J gave up 4 bases; unmatched junction bases: 10. The CDR3 is made up of 15 amino acids. The data also belong to a second study, concerning T cells expressing NK-cell markers.

The chain has TRBV20-1 and TRBJ2-5, with 8 bases aligning to TRBD2. The receptor was isolated from a woman younger than 35 in good health. What was sequenced was CD4+ T cells sorted from blood. This CDR3 is CSASSPGRARETQYF. The CDR3 DNA sequence: TGCAGTGCTAGTTCCCCCGGGAGGGCCCGAGAGACCCAGTACTTC.